This T cell receptor (beta chain) came from a study of blood T cells in healthy people across ages (dated by TCRdb to the mid-2010s). As for the study more broadly: Template switching captured roughly one uniquely barcoded TCR beta cDNA molecule per two T cells in model experiments. To avoid experimental bias, donors of different ages were spread randomly across the sequencing lanes. Using the same blood draw, the study looked at two additional independent replicas of 1 million unique cDNA reads for two donors, one aged 18 to 30 and the other aged 80 or older. To track age-related changes in TCR beta repertoire diversity, the study relied on deep sequencing normalized with unique cDNA molecular identifiers. The donors were divided into four age groups: young (average around 16 years), middle-aged (approximately 41), aged (approximately 62) and long-lived (roughly 86). Findings and caveats that apply to the study as a whole: Donor CMV infection status was unknown, potentially confounding age-related changes in expanded clonotypes. The long-lived group showed more naive CD4+ T cells, fewer expanded clones and increased TCR diversity than the aged group, suggesting age selection. Bulk unsorted PBMC profiling prevented conclusive comparison of naive and antigen-experienced compartments. As age increased, observed TCR beta diversity per million T cells dropped in a roughly linear way, and a significant reduction was already evident by age about 36. Observed TCR beta diversity correlated strongly with the percentage of naive T cells measured by flow cytometry. Estimates of total diversity based on one million sequenced T cells were considered lower bounds and underestimates.

As concerns this clonotype: Its antigen is unknown. Relative to the germline gene, one junction end is altered; a read error may explain this.

The donors were around 39 Caucasian individuals from Russia, aged roughly 6 to 95 years, who were systemically healthy. Each donor gave 9 to 10 milliliters of peripheral blood, collected into EDTA-treated Vacutainer tubes. PBMCs were isolated by Ficoll-Paque density-gradient centrifugation, with at least 7 million obtained per sample. Trizol reagent was used to extract total RNA from PBMCs, with at least 5.5 micrograms per sample. The percentages of naive CD45RAhigh/CD27high T cells were determined by flow cytometry on a PBMC aliquot from every donor. To prepare the library, 5' RACE was applied. For sequencing, an Illumina HiSeq 2500 was employed. A second roughly 6 to 12 cycle PCR used a sample-barcoded 5' primer and a J-beta primer mix. Each TCR beta cDNA molecule received a unique molecular identifier from a template-switch 5' adaptor carrying 12 random nucleotides. Each sample yielded at least 2.5 million CDR3-containing paired-end reads. All of the RNA was converted into first-strand cDNA using the Mint cDNA synthesis kit, with a TRBC-specific oligonucleotide serving as the primer. After uracil-DNA glycosylase treatment, a first 18-cycle PCR used universal primers M1SS and BC2_uni_R on all cDNA. The authors processed their data as follows. For normalization, 1 million high-quality reads, each with a distinct molecular identifier, were randomly selected from each sample. Instead of being binned into consensus sequences, reads with shared molecular identifiers were discarded. MiTCR, with a Q25 quality threshold and the strictest error-elimination algorithm, was used for CDR3 identification, clonotype clustering and error correction. A nonparametric unseen species model using Euler transformation provided a lower-bound estimate of total TCR beta diversity. TCRdb reworked the public reads: Q25 trimming with fastp, MiXCR clone assembly, productive beta chains retained. Duplicate CDR3 protein sequences are folded into a single record with the most common DNA and genes. Here the V and J calls rest on TCRdb's processing, not on the authors' analysis. Present in this sample are roughly 900,000 distinct CDR3 sequences, about 30% of which were seen just once. The ten largest make up roughly 17% of the sample.

There are 13 amino acids in the CDR3, from cysteine to phenylalanine inclusive. Only the CDR3 region is kept as DNA, spanning 39 bases read in frame from base 1. CDR1 and CDR2 (SEHNR, FQNEAQ) derive from the germline V gene (reference sequence). The V and J segments used are TRBV7-9 and TRBJ1-1; the D segment cannot be called with confidence. This receptor was identified in a woman older than 75 in good health. Material for sequencing was blood. The DNA sequence follows: TGTGGCAGCAGCTTCCGGGGAGGTACTGAAGCTTTCTTT. Its translation reads: CGSSFRGGTEAFF.